This T cell receptor beta chain is from a study of blood T cell repertoires in COVID-19. Background on the study: Sites across the United States, Italy and Spain contributed samples from acute and convalescent COVID-19. T cells, B-cell-depleted T cells, or PBMCs provided the cDNA or gDNA that served as material.

Only a few counts were recorded for this clone. Sequencing was performed with immunoSEQ multiplex PCR; in TCRdb, only in-frame clones are kept and a portion is missing. Of more than 250,000 clones listed, 70% to 90% were seen once; the top ten hold 6.3%. The CDR3 loop spans 15 amino acids. Per the germline V gene, CDR1 is LNHDA and CDR2 is SQIVND (reference sequence). With V trimmed by 5 bases and J by 6 bases, 6 bases remained unmatched. V gene TRBV19 combines with J gene TRBJ1-5, with 11 bases identical to TRBD1. This receptor was obtained from a woman in her 50s with COVID-19, enrolled during active disease. The sequenced material came from peripheral blood. The CDR3 spells CASSLRTGGRQPQHF. The DNA of the CDR3 is TGTGCCAGTAGTCTCAGGACAGGGGGCCGTCAGCCCCAGCATTTT.